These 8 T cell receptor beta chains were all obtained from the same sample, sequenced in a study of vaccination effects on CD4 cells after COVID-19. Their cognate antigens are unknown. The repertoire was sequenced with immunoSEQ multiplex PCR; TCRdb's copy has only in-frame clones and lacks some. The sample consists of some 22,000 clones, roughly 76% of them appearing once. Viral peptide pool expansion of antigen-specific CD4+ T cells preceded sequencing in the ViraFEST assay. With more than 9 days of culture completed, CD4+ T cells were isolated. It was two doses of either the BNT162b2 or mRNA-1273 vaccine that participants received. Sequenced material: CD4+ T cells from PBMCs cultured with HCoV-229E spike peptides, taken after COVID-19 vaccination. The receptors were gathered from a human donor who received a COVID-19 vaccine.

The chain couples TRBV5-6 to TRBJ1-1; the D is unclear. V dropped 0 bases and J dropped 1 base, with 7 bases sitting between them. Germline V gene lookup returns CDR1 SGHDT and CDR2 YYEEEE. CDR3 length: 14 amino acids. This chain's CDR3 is CASSLERANTEAFF. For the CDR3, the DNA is TGTGCCAGCAGCTTGGAGAGGGCGAACACTGAAGCTTTCTTT. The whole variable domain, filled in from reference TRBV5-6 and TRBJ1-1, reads DAGVTQSPTHLIKTRGQQVTLRCSPKSGHDTVSWYQQALGQGPQFIFQYYEEEERQRGNFPDRFSGHQFPNYSSELNVNALLLGDSALYLCASSLERANTEAFFGQGTRLTVV.

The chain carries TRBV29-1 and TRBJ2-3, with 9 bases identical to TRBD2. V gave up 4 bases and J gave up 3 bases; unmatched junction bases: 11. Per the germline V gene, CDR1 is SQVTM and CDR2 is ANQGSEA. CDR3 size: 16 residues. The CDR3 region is CSVVPRGAGGTDTQYF. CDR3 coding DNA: TGCAGCGTTGTACCCCGTGGGGCGGGAGGGACAGATACGCAGTATTTT.

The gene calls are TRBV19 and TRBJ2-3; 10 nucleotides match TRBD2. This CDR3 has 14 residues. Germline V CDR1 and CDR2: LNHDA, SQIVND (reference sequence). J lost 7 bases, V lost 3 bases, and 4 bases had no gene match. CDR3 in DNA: TGTGCCAGTAGTATCAGCGGGGGGGCAAATACGCAGTATTTT. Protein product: CASSISGGANTQYF.

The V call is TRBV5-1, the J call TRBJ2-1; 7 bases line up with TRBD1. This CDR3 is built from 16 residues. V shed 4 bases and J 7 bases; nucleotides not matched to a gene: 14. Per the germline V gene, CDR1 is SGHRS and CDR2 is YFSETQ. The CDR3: CASSLWTGGKWNEQFF. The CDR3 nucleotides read TGCGCCAGCAGCCTATGGACAGGTGGGAAGTGGAATGAGCAGTTCTTC. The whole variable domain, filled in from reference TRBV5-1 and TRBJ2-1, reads KAGVTQTPRYLIKTRGQQVTLSCSPISGHRSVSWYQQTPGQGLQFLFEYFSETQRNKGNFPGRFSGRQFSNSRSEMNVSTLELGDSALYLCASSLWTGGKWNEQFFGPGTRLTVL.

The DNA of the CDR3 is TGTGCCAGCAGCCAAGATCTCCTGAACACTGAAGCTTTCTTT. Its translation is CASSQDLLNTEAFF. The J gene is TRBJ1-1, the V gene TRBV4-2; D remains unclear. The germline V gene has CDR1 LGHNA and CDR2 YNFKEQ. The CDR3 totals 14 residues. Trimming pared 0 bases from V and 0 bases from J, leaving 5 bases between.

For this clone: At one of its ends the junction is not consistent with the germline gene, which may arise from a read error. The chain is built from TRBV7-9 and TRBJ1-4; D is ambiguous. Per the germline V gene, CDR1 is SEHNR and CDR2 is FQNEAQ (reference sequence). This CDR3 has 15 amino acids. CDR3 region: CASSSGQDSKEKLFF. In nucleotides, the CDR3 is TGTGCCAGCAGCTCTGGGCAGGACTCTAAAGAAAAACTGTTTTTT.

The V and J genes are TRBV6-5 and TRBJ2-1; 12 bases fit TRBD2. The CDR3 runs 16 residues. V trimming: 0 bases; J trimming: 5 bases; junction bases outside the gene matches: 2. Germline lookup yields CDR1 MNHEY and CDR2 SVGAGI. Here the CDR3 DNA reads TGTGCCAGCAGTTACTCATCTAGCGGGGGGGACAATGAGCAGTTCTTC. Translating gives CASSYSSSGGDNEQFF.

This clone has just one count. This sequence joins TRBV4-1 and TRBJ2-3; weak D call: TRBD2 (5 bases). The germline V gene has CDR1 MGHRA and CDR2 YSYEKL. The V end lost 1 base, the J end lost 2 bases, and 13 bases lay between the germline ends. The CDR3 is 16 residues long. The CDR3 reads CASSQGGRTYTDTQYF. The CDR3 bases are TGCGCCAGCAGCCAAGGCGGCAGGACTTACACAGATACGCAGTATTTT.